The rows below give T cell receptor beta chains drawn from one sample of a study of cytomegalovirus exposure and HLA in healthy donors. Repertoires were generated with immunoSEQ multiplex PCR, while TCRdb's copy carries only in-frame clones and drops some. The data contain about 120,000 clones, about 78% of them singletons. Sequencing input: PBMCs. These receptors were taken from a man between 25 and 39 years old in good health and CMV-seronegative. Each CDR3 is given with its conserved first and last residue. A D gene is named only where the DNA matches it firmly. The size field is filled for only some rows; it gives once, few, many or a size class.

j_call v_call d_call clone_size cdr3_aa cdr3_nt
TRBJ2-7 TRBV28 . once CASSLGREGLREQYF TGTGCCAGCAGTTTAGGGCGGGAAGGTTTACGCGAGCAGTACTTC
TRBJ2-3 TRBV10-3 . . CAISESGGTTDTQYF TGTGCCATCAGTGAGTCGGGGGGAACCACAGATACGCAGTATTTT
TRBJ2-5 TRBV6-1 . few CASSEGEGSRETQYF TGTGCCAGCAGTGAAGGCGAGGGTAGCCGAGAGACCCAGTACTTC
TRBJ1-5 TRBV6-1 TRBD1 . CASSEALYGTGADQPQHF TGTGCCAGCAGTGAAGCGCTGTACGGGACAGGGGCTGATCAGCCCCAGCATTTT
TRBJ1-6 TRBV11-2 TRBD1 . CASSFLQGDNSPLHF TGTGCCAGCAGCTTCCTTCAGGGGGATAATTCACCCCTCCACTTT
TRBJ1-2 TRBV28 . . CASSPDRHGYTF TGTGCCAGCAGTCCTGACAGGCATGGCTACACCTTC
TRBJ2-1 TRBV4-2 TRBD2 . CASSQDPMAGEYNEQFF TGTGCCAGCAGCCAAGATCCAATGGCGGGGGAATACAATGAGCAGTTCTTC
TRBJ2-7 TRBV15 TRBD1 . CATSREKTGNPGKYF TGTGCCACCAGCAGAGAAAAGACAGGGAACCCCGGGAAGTACTTC
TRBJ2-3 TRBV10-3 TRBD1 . CAAQGEADTQYF TGTGCCGCCCAGGGGGAAGCAGATACGCAGTATTTT
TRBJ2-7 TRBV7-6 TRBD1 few CASSLGQGFTSYEQYF TGTGCCAGCAGCCTCGGACAGGGATTCACCTCCTACGAGCAGTACTTC
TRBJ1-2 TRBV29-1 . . CSVDRSYGYTF TGCAGCGTTGACAGAAGCTATGGCTACACCTTC
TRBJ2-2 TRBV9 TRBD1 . CASSPRTGEYTGELFF TGTGCCAGCAGCCCCCGGACAGGGGAATACACCGGGGAGCTGTTTTTT
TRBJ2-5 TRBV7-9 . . CSSSLLWQGGETQYF TGTTCCAGCAGCTTACTTTGGCAGGGTGGGGAGACCCAGTACTTC
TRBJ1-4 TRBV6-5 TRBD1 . CASNLQGATNEKLFF TGTGCCAGCAACCTACAGGGGGCAACTAATGAAAAACTGTTTTTT
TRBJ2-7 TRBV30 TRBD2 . CAWRPPPPGLVVEQYF TGTGCCTGGAGACCGCCCCCCCCGGGACTAGTAGTCGAGCAGTACTTC
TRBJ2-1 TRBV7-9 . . CASSLGVRGNEQFF TGTGCCAGCAGCTTAGGTGTTAGAGGCAATGAGCAGTTCTTC
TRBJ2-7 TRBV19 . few CASSPLPGVVYEQYF TGTGCCAGTAGCCCCCTTCCGGGGGTGGTATACGAGCAGTACTTC
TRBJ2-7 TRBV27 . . CASSLAAHSTYEQYF TGTGCCAGCAGTCTGGCCGCTCATTCAACCTACGAGCAGTACTTC
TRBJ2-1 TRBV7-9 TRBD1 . CASRQPAGGTKQFF TGTGCCAGCAGACAACCTGCAGGGGGTACGAAGCAGTTCTTC
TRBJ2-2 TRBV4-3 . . CASSQGVGDTGELFF TGCGCCAGCAGCCAAGGGGTAGGAGACACCGGGGAGCTGTTTTTT
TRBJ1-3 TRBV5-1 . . CASSVLGNTIYF TGCGCCAGCAGTGTATTGGGAAACACCATATATTTT
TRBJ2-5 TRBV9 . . CASSASWAGRQETQYF TGTGCCAGCAGCGCGTCCTGGGCGGGACGTCAAGAGACCCAGTACTTC
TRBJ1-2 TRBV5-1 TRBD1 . CASSSIQTGDYTF TGCGCCAGCAGCTCGATCCAGACAGGGGACTACACCTTC
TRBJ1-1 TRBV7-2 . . CASSPRLGEAFF TGTGCCAGCAGCCCACGACTAGGTGAAGCTTTCTTT
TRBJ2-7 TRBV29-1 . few CSVSRGAYEQYF TGCAGCGTCTCTCGGGGGGCTTACGAGCAGTACTTC
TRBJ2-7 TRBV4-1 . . CASSSGKISEQYF TGCGCCAGCAGCTCAGGGAAGATAAGCGAGCAGTACTTC
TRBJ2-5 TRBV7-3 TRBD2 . CASSPGPGGSGGARETQYF TGTGCCAGCAGCCCTGGACCAGGGGGTAGCGGGGGGGCCCGGGAGACCCAGTACTTC
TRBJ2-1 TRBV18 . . CASSPQNRYNEQFF TGTGCCAGCTCACCCCAAAACCGGTACAATGAGCAGTTCTTC
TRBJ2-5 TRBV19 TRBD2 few CASSILSGGQETQYF TGTGCCAGTAGTATTCTTAGCGGGGGGCAGGAGACCCAGTACTTC
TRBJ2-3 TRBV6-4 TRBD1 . CASSDEGGGTDTQYF TGTGCCAGCAGTGACGAAGGGGGCGGGACAGATACGCAGTATTTT
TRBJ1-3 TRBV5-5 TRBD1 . CASSSTRDRGGTIYF TGTGCCAGCAGCTCGACCCGGGACAGGGGGGGCACCATATATTTT
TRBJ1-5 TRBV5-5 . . CASSALTGPGQPQHF TGTGCCAGCAGCGCCCTAACAGGGCCAGGGCAGCCCCAGCATTTT
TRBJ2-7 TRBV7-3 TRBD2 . CASSLLLRGGDAYEQYF TGTGCCAGCAGCTTATTGTTGCGGGGGGGGGACGCCTACGAGCAGTACTTC
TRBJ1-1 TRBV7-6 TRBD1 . CASREGGLNTEAFF TGTGCCAGCAGGGAAGGGGGCTTGAACACTGAAGCTTTCTTT
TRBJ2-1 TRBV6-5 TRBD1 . CASSTDRVRQFF TGTGCCAGCAGTACCGACAGGGTGAGGCAGTTCTTC
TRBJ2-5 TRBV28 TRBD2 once CASSLEGTSGGLQETQYF TGTGCCAGCAGTTTAGAGGGGACTAGCGGGGGCTTACAAGAGACCCAGTACTTC
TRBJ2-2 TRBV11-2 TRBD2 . CASSFMSSGDGELFF TGTGCCAGCAGCTTCATGTCTAGCGGAGATGGGGAGCTGTTTTTT
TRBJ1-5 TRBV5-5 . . CASSRVVDSNQPQHF TGTGCCAGCAGCCGGGTCGTGGATAGCAATCAGCCCCAGCATTTT
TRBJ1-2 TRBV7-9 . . CASSPRDGGDYGYTF TGTGCCAGCAGCCCCCGGGACGGAGGGGACTATGGCTACACCTTC
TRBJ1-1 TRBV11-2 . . CASSLNQRASGRDTEAFF TGTGCCAGCAGCTTAAATCAACGGGCCTCCGGGAGGGACACTGAAGCTTTCTTT
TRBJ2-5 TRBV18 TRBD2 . CASSPMGAGDQETQYF TGTGCCAGCTCACCAATGGGAGCGGGGGATCAAGAGACCCAGTACTTC
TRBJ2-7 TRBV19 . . CASSPNRANEQYF TGTGCCAGTAGTCCAAACAGGGCCAACGAGCAGTACTTC
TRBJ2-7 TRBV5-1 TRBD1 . CASSSDRGYYEQYF TGCGCCAGCAGCTCGGACAGGGGGTATTACGAGCAGTACTTC
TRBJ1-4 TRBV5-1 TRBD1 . CASSMGQGDEKLFF TGCGCCAGCAGCATGGGACAGGGGGATGAAAAACTGTTTTTT
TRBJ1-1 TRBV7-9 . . CSSTPWGPEAFF TGTTCCAGCACCCCGTGGGGGCCTGAAGCTTTCTTT
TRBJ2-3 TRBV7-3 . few CASSLSVPTDTQYF TGTGCCAGCAGCTTATCTGTTCCCACAGATACGCAGTATTTT
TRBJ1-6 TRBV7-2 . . CASSLVETPLHF TGTGCCAGCAGCTTAGTGGAGACACCCCTCCACTTT
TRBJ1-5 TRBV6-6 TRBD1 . CASSSPGQGDQPQHF TGTGCCAGCAGCTCCCCGGGACAGGGGGATCAGCCCCAGCATTTT
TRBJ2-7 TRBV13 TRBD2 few CASSLSGSSYEQYF TGTGCCAGCAGCTTAAGCGGGAGCTCCTACGAGCAGTACTTC
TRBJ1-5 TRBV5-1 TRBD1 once CAKDSDRGNQPQHF TGCGCCAAGGATTCGGACAGGGGAAATCAGCCCCAGCATTTT
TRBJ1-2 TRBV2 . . CASSESGEGYTF TGTGCCAGCAGTGAATCAGGGGAGGGCTACACCTTC
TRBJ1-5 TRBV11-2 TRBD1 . CASSPGQGGNQPQHF TGTGCCAGCAGTCCTGGACAGGGAGGCAATCAGCCCCAGCATTTT
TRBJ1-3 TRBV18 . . CASSPPVGTVDTIYF TGTGCCAGCTCACCCCCCGTGGGGACTGTGGACACCATATATTTT
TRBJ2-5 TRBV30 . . CAGAREEETQYF TGTGCCGGGGCTAGGGAGGAGGAGACCCAGTACTTC
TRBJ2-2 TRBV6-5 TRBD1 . CASDRGVGTGELFF TGTGCCAGCGACAGGGGAGTCGGCACCGGGGAGCTGTTTTTT
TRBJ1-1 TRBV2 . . CASSVSAEAFF TGTGCCAGCAGTGTTTCGGCTGAAGCTTTCTTT
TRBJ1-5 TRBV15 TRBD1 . CATGQGGNQPQHF TGTGCCACGGGGCAGGGGGGCAATCAGCCCCAGCATTTT
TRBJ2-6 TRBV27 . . CASSDRTSGANVLTF TGTGCCAGCAGCGACAGGACCTCTGGGGCCAACGTCCTGACTTTC
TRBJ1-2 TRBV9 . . CASSVDRDYGYTF TGTGCCAGCAGCGTAGACAGGGACTATGGCTACACCTTC
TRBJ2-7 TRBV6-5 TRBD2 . CASSYGAGGPGYF TGTGCCAGCAGTTACGGGGCGGGGGGGCCGGGGTACTTC